Presented here are 23 T cell receptor beta chains from one specimen sequenced in a study of T cells in Graves' hyperthyroidism and ophthalmopathy. RNA transcripts provided the source from which TCR beta CDR3 regions were amplified. The HTBI primer set drove a first-round RT-PCR of the TCR CDR3. From the multiplex PCR reads, TCRdb called clonotypes with MiXCR, one entry per CDR3 protein. The table records about 270,000 distinct CDR3 sequences, 22% of them present only once. Sequencing was done on a sample of blood. The receptors stem from a man aged 25 to 40 with Graves' ophthalmopathy.

Many counts were recorded for this clonotype. The chain carries TRBV7-2 and TRBJ2-5, with 8 bases lining up with TRBD2. Germline CDR1 is SGHTA and CDR2 is FQGNSA. V lost 0 bases and J lost 5; bases outside the gene matches: 2. The CDR3 runs 14 residues. This CDR3 is CASSLASGVETQYF. The CDR3 DNA reads TGTGCCAGCAGCTTAGCTAGCGGGGTGGAGACCCAGTACTTC.

This clonotype was recorded at least ten times. This sequence joins TRBV6-2 or TRBV6-3 and TRBJ2-7; no definite D call. Between the trimmed V and J ends, which lost 6 bases and 4 bases, there was a span of 7 bases. The germline gives CDR1 MNHEY, CDR2 SVGEGT. The CDR3 spans 11 residues. The CDR3 sequence is CASSELYEQYF. In DNA form, the CDR3 reads TGTGCCAGCAGCGAATTATACGAGCAGTACTTC.

J is TRBJ2-5 and V is TRBV11-2; D is possibly TRBD1 or TRBD2 (5 bases each). The germline V and J ends were trimmed by 5 bases and 5 bases, with 21 bases remaining between them. Germline CDR1 is SGHAT and CDR2 is FQNNGV. The CDR3 covers 16 residues. CDR3 region: CASSPRRGWGGETQYF. Written as DNA, the CDR3 is TGTGCCAGCAGCCCTAGAAGGGGTTGGGGCGGGGAGACCCAGTACTTC.

The sample holds a few counts of this clonotype. V and J are TRBV10-3 and TRBJ1-4, with D possibly TRBD1 on 6 matching bases. V was shortened by 6 bases and J by 8 bases, with 13 bases between the two germline ends. The CDR3 loop spans 13 amino acids. Germline V lookup: CDR1 ENHRY, CDR2 SYGVKD. The CDR3 region is CAIRDRKLEKLFF. The CDR3 coding sequence is TGTGCCATCAGAGACAGGAAACTGGAAAAACTGTTTTTT.

The chain carries TRBV12-3 or TRBV12-4 and TRBJ2-7, with D perhaps TRBD2 (5 bases). V was clipped by 6 bases and J by 0 bases, with 12 bases between them. The CDR3 runs 14 residues. The CDR3: CASRPDTSSYEQYF. DNA of the CDR3: TGTGCCAGCAGACCTGACACTAGCTCCTACGAGCAGTACTTC.

This clonotype was observed once. V is TRBV6-1 and J is TRBJ2-7, with 9 bases lining up with TRBD1. Trimming cost V 6 bases and J 3 bases; bases outside gene matches: 9. CDR3 size: 15 residues. Germline-derived CDR1 and CDR2 are MNHNS and SASEGT. The CDR3 sequence is CASRISTGGLYEQYF. The CDR3 DNA is TGTGCCAGCAGAATCTCGACAGGGGGTCTCTACGAGCAGTACTTC.

This clonotype was seen only a few times. This rearrangement joins TRBV5-6 to TRBJ1-2; possibly TRBD1 for D (6 bases). The CDR3 is made up of 13 amino acids. Germline values: CDR1 SGHDT, CDR2 YYEEEE. V dropped 2 bases and J dropped 4 bases, with 9 bases sitting between them. CDR3 nucleotide sequence: TGTGCCAGCAGCTTACAGGACAGCTATGGCTACACCTTC. Translated: CASSLQDSYGYTF.

The genes are TRBV11-2 and TRBJ1-3, with 8 bases that match TRBD1. In germline, CDR1 is SGHAT, CDR2 FQNNGV. The J segment lost 4 bases and the V segment lost 5 bases, leaving 10 bases of the junction unmatched. The CDR3 covers 16 residues. In nucleotides, the CDR3 is TGTGCCAGCAGCCCCCAGGACAGGGTGAGGGGAAACACCATATATTTT. It specifies CASSPQDRVRGNTIYF.

This sequence joins TRBV7-8 and TRBJ2-1, with D uncertain. Deletions cut 1 base from V and 3 bases from J, with 7 bases between. In germline, CDR1 is SGHVS, CDR2 FQNEAQ. The CDR3 runs 14 residues. The CDR3 spells CASSLGGIYNEQFF. The CDR3 nucleotides read TGTGCCAGCAGCTTAGGAGGTATCTACAATGAGCAGTTCTTC.

This clonotype was counted between two and nine times. V usage is TRBV3-1 and J usage is TRBJ2-7, with D possibly being TRBD2 (5 bases). Between the trimmed V and J ends, which lost 0 bases and 4 bases, there was a span of 7 bases. CDR1 is LGHDT and CDR2 is YNNKEL in the germline V gene (reference sequence). The CDR3 covers 13 residues. The CDR3 here is CASSQDWEYEQYF. DNA for the CDR3: TGTGCCAGCAGCCAAGATTGGGAGTACGAGCAGTACTTC.

This rearrangement joins TRBV5-5 to TRBJ2-2; D not certain. CDR3 length: 15 residues. The ends were cut back, 4 bases at V and 1 base at J, with 11 bases in the middle. Germline CDR1 is SGHKS and CDR2 is YYEKEE (reference sequence). CDR3 loop: CASSRGPENTGELFF. CDR3 DNA sequence: TGTGCCAGCAGCAGAGGACCGGAGAACACCGGGGAGCTGTTTTTT. Using reference TRBV5-5 and TRBJ2-2 for the parts outside the CDR3, the full variable domain is DAGVTQSPTHLIKTRGQQVTLRCSPISGHKSVSWYQQVLGQGPQFIFQYYEKEERGRGNFPDRFSARQFPNYSSELNVNALLLGDSALYLCASSRGPENTGELFFGEGSRLTVL.

The chain carries TRBV30 and TRBJ1-5; the D gene is possibly TRBD1 (6 bases). Trimming pared 5 bases from V and 7 bases from J, leaving 15 bases between. CDR1 and CDR2 (germline): GTSNPN, SVGIG (reference sequence). This CDR3 has 13 amino acids. CDR3 nucleotides: TGTGCCTGGGCACAGGGATCGGCGCAGCCCCAGCATTTT. As protein: CAWAQGSAQPQHF.

As to this clonotype: Germline is not matched at one junction end, which may reflect a read error. The chain carries TRBV2 and TRBJ2-3; D may be TRBD1 or TRBD2 (5 bases each). Germline assignment: CDR1 SNHLY and CDR2 FYNNEI. The CDR3 is 18 residues long. The CDR3 protein is CASSPTGGGTGRTDTQYF. CDR3 bases: TGTGCCAGCAGCCCAACTGGTGGTGGGACGGGCCGCACGGATACGCAGTATTTT.

About this clonotype: With a much larger clone just one base away, this may be a read error. The chain is built from TRBV30 and TRBJ1-2; D is unclear. With 7 bases removed from V and 4 bases from J, the gap between germline ends came to 16 bases. This CDR3 has 13 residues. Germline-derived CDR1 and CDR2 are GTSNPN and SVGIG (reference sequence). The CDR3 region is CALAATGFYGYTF. Written as DNA, the CDR3 is TGTGCCTTGGCAGCGACTGGATTCTATGGCTACACCTTC.

CDR3 residues: CASSTLAGQETQYF. In nucleotides, the CDR3 is TGCGCCAGCAGCACACTAGCGGGGCAAGAGACCCAGTACTTC. V usage is TRBV5-1 and J usage is TRBJ2-5, with 10 bases aligning to TRBD2. Trimming cost V 4 bases and J 2 bases; bases outside gene matches: 2. The CDR3 length is 14 residues. Germline lookup yields CDR1 SGHRS and CDR2 YFSETQ.

This clonotype was detected many times. The chain has TRBV7-8 and TRBJ1-5; 7 bases line up with TRBD1. CDR1 and CDR2 from the germline V gene are SGHVS and FQNEAQ. This CDR3 has 13 residues. V dropped 5 bases and J dropped 6; count of bases not matched to a gene: 4. The CDR3 protein is CASSHDRAQPQHF. CDR3 DNA sequence: TGTGCCAGCAGCCATGACAGGGCTCAGCCCCAGCATTTT.

V gene TRBV5-5 combines with J gene TRBJ2-7, with TRBD1 matching over 7 bases. The CDR3 extends over 14 amino acids. Trimming at V came to 4 bases and at J to 6 bases, leaving 10 bases not matched to a gene. Per the germline V gene, CDR1 is SGHKS and CDR2 is YYEKEE (reference sequence). The CDR3 DNA follows: TGTGCCAGCAGCCGGGCCAGGGACAGTTTCGAGCAGTACTTC. Its protein is CASSRARDSFEQYF.

This clonotype was counted many times. This chain links TRBV20-1 with TRBJ2-7; 13 positions match TRBD2. This CDR3 has 15 residues. Trimming cost V 4 bases and J 2 bases; bases outside gene matches: 5. The germline CDR1 and CDR2 sequences are DFQATT and SNEGSKA (reference sequence). CDR3 amino acids: CSAKGLAGSTYEQYF. CDR3 in DNA: TGCAGTGCTAAGGGACTAGCGGGATCGACCTACGAGCAGTACTTC.

The chain is built from TRBV29-1 and TRBJ2-4, with 13 bases identical to TRBD2. Looked up from germline, CDR1 is SQVTM and CDR2 is ANQGSEA. Trimming removed 6 bases from V and 12 bases from J; junction bases left unmatched: 8. CDR3 length: 13 amino acids. The CDR3, as DNA: TGCAGCGTGAAAACTAGCGGGAGGGCCACTCAGTACTTC. Protein: CSVKTSGRATQYF.

This clonotype was observed a handful of times. The V and J genes are TRBV9 and TRBJ2-7; TRBD2 aligns across 9 bases. Germline CDR1 SGDLS, CDR2 YYNGEE. There are 15 residues in the CDR3. Germline trimming cut 5 bases from V and 3 bases from J; bases unmatched to any gene: 9. CDR3 sequence: CASSPRASGNYEQYF. In DNA form, the CDR3 reads TGTGCCAGCAGTCCCCGGGCTAGCGGGAACTACGAGCAGTACTTC.

This clonotype was counted many times. The CDR3 region is CASSLNQGSDGYTF. The CDR3 DNA is TGTGCCAGCAGCTTAAACCAGGGATCCGATGGCTACACCTTC. The chain recombines TRBV11-2 with TRBJ1-2, with a tentative D call TRBD1 (5 bases). Deletions cut 2 bases from V and 6 bases from J, with 13 bases between. Germline-derived CDR1 and CDR2 are SGHAT and FQNNGV. CDR3 length: 14 amino acids. The full variable domain, its missing parts supplied by reference TRBV11-2 and TRBJ1-2, is EAGVAQSPRYKIIEKRQSVAFWCNPISGHATLYWYQQILGQGPKLLIQFQNNGVVDDSQLPKDRFSAERLKGVDSTLKIQPAKLEDSAVYLCASSLNQGSDGYTFGSGTRLTVV.

This clonotype has a count of ten or more. This sequence joins TRBV5-1 and TRBJ2-7; either TRBD1 or TRBD2 may supply D (5 bases each). Trimming shortened V by 3 bases and J by 7 bases, and 14 bases separated the two germline ends. Germline assignment: CDR1 SGHRS and CDR2 YFSETQ. This CDR3 has 13 residues. CDR3 coding DNA: TGCGCCAGCAGCTCGGGGACCCAAGGGGAGCAGTACTTC. Its protein is CASSSGTQGEQYF.

Only a few counts were recorded for this clonotype. This chain joins TRBV10-3 and TRBJ2-5, with D possibly TRBD1 on 5 matching bases. This CDR3 is 13 amino acids long. CDR1 and CDR2 from the germline V gene are ENHRY and SYGVKD. Trimming removed 4 bases from V and 5 bases from J, with 11 bases in between. CDR3 protein: CAISGVGAETQYF. The CDR3, as DNA: TGTGCCATCAGTGGGGTTGGGGCGGAGACCCAGTACTTC.